This TCR beta chain was observed in a study of OX40 agonist ivuxolimab in advanced cancers. Background for the entire study: Ivuxolimab, which targeted the costimulatory receptor OX40 (CD134), was an agonistic, fully human IgG2 monoclonal antibody. Partial responses occurred in three dose-escalation patients: two with cutaneous melanoma and one with hepatocellular carcinoma. The purpose of peripheral TCRbeta sequencing was to test whether ivuxolimab changed TCR sequence diversity and led to clonal T-cell expansion. Intravenous ivuxolimab was administered to patients every 2 weeks at six dose levels: 0.01, 0.1, 0.3, 1.5, 3 and 10 mg/kg. Of the approximately 50 dose-escalation patients, hepatocellular carcinoma was present in approximately 20, melanoma in roughly 15, renal cell carcinoma in 9 and head and neck cancer in 9. The dose-escalation cohort was over 70% male with a mean age of roughly 62 years, ranging from about 23 to 85. Patients were allowed to have had prior anti-PD-1, anti-PD-L1 or anti-CTLA-4 therapy, and more than 35% of the dose-escalation patients had been treated with checkpoint inhibitors. The monotherapy dose-escalation portion (N ≈ 52 patients) of the phase I ivuxolimab trial is reported in the paper.

The trial excluded patients who had a history of autoimmune disease or were on systemic immunosuppression. Peripheral blood for TCR sequencing was drawn from every dose cohort at baseline, at cycle 4 day 1 and at cycle 7 day 1. Samples came from an open-label, multicenter, first-in-human phase I dose-escalation trial of ivuxolimab. The trial enrolled adults with locally advanced or metastatic head and neck squamous cell, hepatocellular, melanoma or renal cell carcinoma. CD4+ and CD8+ T cells were sorted separately from peripheral blood before TCR sequencing. On this clone itself: The antigen this receptor binds is unknown. Base qualities are missing; no much larger clone stands one base away.

Genomic DNA was isolated from the sorted cells so that the TCRbeta CDR3 region could be sequenced. The immunoSEQ Assay was used to sequence the TCRbeta CDR3 regions. Entries here come from immuneACCESS through TCRdb and include only in-frame sequences with V and J called. Some clones fail to appear in such tables; in the studies checked, an unresolved V gene covers under half of the shortfall, and the cause of the remainder is unknown. For this sample the table gives around 71,000 clones, of which 86% were detected only once. 1.1% of the sample is taken by the ten largest. Results the study describes overall, beyond this receptor: Clonal expansion of both CD4+ and CD8+ blood T cells was observed from baseline to week 6 at doses 0.1 to 3.0 mg/kg. After ivuxolimab, expanded clones were on average more numerous among CD8+ T cells than among CD4+ T cells. Low levels of normalized T-cell clonal expansion were also seen in some patients who did not respond. In the 0.1-3.0 mg/kg groups, partial responders were among the patients with the lowest normalized peripheral clonal expansion, particularly in CD8+ T cells. Antigen specificity was not determined for the clonally expanded peripheral T cells.

According to the germline V gene, CDR1 reads SGHTA and CDR2 reads FQGTGA. The CDR3 numbers 13 residues from cysteine through phenylalanine. The DNA shown is the 39-base CDR3, in frame from base 1. Deletion took 2 bases off V and 6 bases off J, with a span of 8 bases between the germline ends. The receptor chain draws on TRBV7-3 and TRBJ2-1, with TRBD2 tentatively as D gene (6 bases match). The source was CD4+ or CD8+ T cells sorted from blood, collected in a trial of the OX40 agonist ivuxolimab. This clonotype was obtained from an adult with an advanced solid tumor such as melanoma, head and neck, liver or kidney cancer. CDR3 region: CASSLLATNEQFF. The DNA reads TGTGCCAGCAGCTTACTAGCGACCAATGAGCAGTTCTTC.